The sample holds a few counts of the clone carrying this T cell receptor (beta chain). The antigen is unknown. This sample was included in a study of blood T cells in healthy people across ages. Study overall: Through template switching, about one barcoded beta molecule was captured per two T cells, as measured in model experiments.

Together with a sample-barcoded 5' primer, a J-beta primer mix was included in a second PCR lasting roughly 6 to 12 cycles. From the 5' RACE reads, TCRdb called clonotypes with MiXCR, one entry per CDR3 protein. The sample has 650,000 to 700,000 distinct CDR3 sequences, about a third seen once; the top ten hold 15%. The V end was cut by 7 bases, the J end by 7 bases, with 16 bases between. The CDR3 spans 13 residues. Germline CDR1 reads LNHDA; CDR2 reads SQIVND (reference sequence). Findings and limits, study-wide: It was the long-lived donors that had more naive CD4+ cells and higher diversity than aged donors. Shifts in expanded clonotypes may have been confounded by donor CMV status, which was unknown.

The TCR was taken from a woman older than 75 in good health. Sequenced material: blood. This chain uses TRBV19 with TRBJ1-1, with a weak D call TRBD1 (5 bases). The CDR3 nucleotides read TGTGCCAGTACCCTATACCGGGACGGTGAAGCTTTCTTT. Amino acids: CASTLYRDGEAFF.